The 21 T cell receptor beta chains given below trace back to one sample, sequenced in a study of human T cells and chemical hapten exposure. MiXCR was run by TCRdb on the RACE reads, yielding one entry per CDR3 protein. The table lists tens of thousands of distinct CDR3 sequences, 13% of them singletons. Time point meaning: patch test 3, about 24 weeks after DPC sensitization. Indicated treatment: therapeutic diphenylcyclopropenone sensitization with weekly scalp DPC. The input for sequencing was whole blood, taken in connection with sensitization to the hapten diphenylcyclopropenone (DPC). All receptors derive from a woman aged 45-65 years with alopecia areata. Some clones in this sample may be carry-over from other donors' samples.

Comments on this clonotype: At one boundary the junction diverges from the germline segment, which might be a read error. DNA of the CDR3: TGTGCCACCAGCGAGGGAGGACAGGGGGCGATTTTGTACGAGCAGTACTTC. This sequence encodes CATSEGGQGAILYEQYF. The rearrangement uses TRBV9 and TRBJ2-7, with 11 positions matching TRBD1. CDR1 and CDR2 from the germline V gene are SGDLS and YYNGEE. The CDR3 extends over 17 amino acids.

This clonotype was counted ten times or more. The J gene is TRBJ1-1, the V gene TRBV7-8; D may be TRBD1 (5 bases). Trimming removed 5 bases from V and 1 base from J, with 8 bases in between. In germline, CDR1 is SGHVS, CDR2 FQNEAQ. The CDR3 runs 13 residues. The CDR3 bases are TGTGCCAGCAGCCCGGACACGAACACTGAAGCTTTCTTT. Translation gives CASSPDTNTEAFF.

This clonotype occurred a few times. The V and J genes are TRBV11-2 and TRBJ2-1; 9 bases line up with TRBD2. Trimming took 3 bases from V and 6 from J; bases not matched to a gene: 3. From germline, CDR1 is SGHAT and CDR2 FQNNGV. The CDR3 runs to 14 residues. The CDR3 is CASSFVSGSNEQFF. DNA for the CDR3: TGTGCCAGCAGCTTTGTTAGCGGGAGCAATGAGCAGTTCTTC.

This clonotype was detected many times. The V call is TRBV10-2, the J call TRBJ2-1, with a tentative D call TRBD2 (6 bases). The V end lost 6 bases, the J end lost 6 bases, and 15 bases lay between the germline ends. Germline-derived CDR1 and CDR2 are WSHSY and SAAADI. The CDR3 extends over 14 amino acids. This chain's CDR3 is CASRWRAGSNEQFF. The CDR3 DNA sequence: TGCGCCAGCAGATGGAGGGCCGGGAGCAATGAGCAGTTCTTC.

This clonotype was observed many times. The J gene is TRBJ2-4, the V gene TRBV6-2 or TRBV6-3; 7 bases fit TRBD2. CDR3 length: 15 amino acids. Germline lookup yields CDR1 MNHEY and CDR2 SVGEGT. J lost 0 bases, V lost 6 bases, and 5 bases had no gene match. The CDR3 here is CASRLAGSAKNIQYF. CDR3 sequence (DNA): TGTGCCAGCAGATTAGCGGGTTCAGCCAAAAACATTCAGTACTTC.

The V gene is TRBV2, the J gene TRBJ2-2; 7 nucleotides agree with TRBD1. The V gene end was trimmed by 4 bases and the J gene end by 1 base; junction bases not matched to a gene: 3. Germline CDR1 SNHLY, CDR2 FYNNEI. CDR3 length: 15 residues. The CDR3 region is CASSVRQGNTGELFF. The CDR3 DNA is TGTGCCAGCAGTGTCCGACAGGGGAACACCGGGGAGCTGTTTTTT.

V and J are TRBV11-2 and TRBJ2-6, with no clear D. V shed 0 bases and J shed 0 bases, with 9 bases lying between them. In germline, CDR1 is SGHAT, CDR2 FQNNGV. The CDR3 extends over 17 amino acids. CDR3 nucleotide sequence: TGTGCCAGCAGCTTAGATCTTTGGAGCTCTGGGGCCAACGTCCTGACTTTC. Its protein is CASSLDLWSSGANVLTF.

This clonotype turned up a few times. This chain uses TRBV5-6 with TRBJ2-3, with 12 positions matching TRBD2. The CDR3 contains 18 residues. CDR1 and CDR2 from the germline V gene are SGHDT and YYEEEE. Trimming removed 1 base from V and 0 bases from J; junction bases left unmatched: 6. CDR3 bases: TGTGCCAGCAGCTTGCTACTAGCGGGAGGCCTCAGCACAGATACGCAGTATTTT. Its protein product is CASSLLLAGGLSTDTQYF.

The rearrangement joins TRBV20-1 to TRBJ2-1, with TRBD2 matching 11 bases. The CDR3 contains 16 residues. Germline V lookup: CDR1 DFQATT, CDR2 SNEGSKA (reference sequence). J lost 6 bases, V lost 1 base, and 8 bases had no gene match. CDR3 loop: CSARGVSGRAGNEQFF. The CDR3, as DNA: TGCAGTGCTAGAGGGGTTAGCGGGAGGGCCGGCAATGAGCAGTTCTTC.

This sequence joins TRBV11-2 and TRBJ1-3; D uncertain. The CDR3 is 12 residues long. The V gene lost 7 bases and the J gene lost 12 bases, with 16 bases spanning the gap. Germline V gives CDR1 SGHAT, CDR2 FQNNGV. The CDR3 region is CASTQSSHGIYF. As DNA, the CDR3 is TGTGCCAGCACCCAAAGCTCACATGGCATATATTTT.

Only a few counts were recorded for this clonotype. This chain joins TRBV20-1 and TRBJ2-1, with TRBD2 matching 9 bases. The CDR3 is 13 amino acids. V lost 5 bases, J lost 4 bases, and 3 bases stayed unmatched. CDR1 DFQATT and CDR2 SNEGSKA come from the germline V gene (reference sequence). DNA for the CDR3: TGCAGTGCTTTAGCGGGAGAGTACAATGAGCAGTTCTTC. Protein product: CSALAGEYNEQFF.

This clonotype has a handful of counts. The J gene is TRBJ2-3, the V gene TRBV20-1, with unresolved D. Trimming left V 0 bases short and J 2 bases short, with 6 bases between. The V gene's germline CDR1 is DFQATT and CDR2 SNEGSKA (reference sequence). The CDR3 covers 13 residues. In DNA, the CDR3 is TGCAGTGCTAGAGACTCTCTCACAGATACGCAGTATTTT. Translation gives CSARDSLTDTQYF.

This clonotype was picked up a small number of times. The gene calls are TRBV20-1 and TRBJ1-1; no clear D gene. V shed 5 bases and J shed 0 bases, with 16 bases lying between them. CDR1 DFQATT and CDR2 SNEGSKA come from the germline V gene (reference sequence). The CDR3 runs to 15 residues. CDR3 region: CSASGIFGMNTEAFF. The CDR3, as DNA: TGCAGTGCTTCGGGCATCTTCGGGATGAACACTGAAGCTTTCTTT.

This clonotype was counted many times. CDR3 bases: TGTGCCAGCAGCTTTATAGTGGGAGGAAGGGGTGAGCAGTTCTTC. Protein product: CASSFIVGGRGEQFF. This chain uses TRBV7-9 with TRBJ2-1, with D perhaps TRBD2 (6 bases). Trimming took 3 bases from V and 9 from J, leaving 18 bases between them. The germline V gene encodes CDR1 SEHNR and CDR2 FQNEAQ (reference sequence). This CDR3 is 15 amino acids long.

This clonotype appeared many times. The rearrangement joins TRBV7-8 to TRBJ2-7, with 7 positions matching TRBD2. This CDR3 has 17 amino acids. Germline V gives CDR1 SGHVS, CDR2 FQNEAQ. The V gene end was trimmed by 5 bases and the J gene end by 2 bases; junction bases not matched to a gene: 15. The chain's CDR3 is CASSRETLSGIPYEQYF. Written as DNA, the CDR3 is TGTGCCAGCAGCCGGGAGACCCTCAGCGGGATTCCCTACGAGCAGTACTTC.

This clonotype was observed many times. A junction boundary mismatches the germline segment, possibly from a read error. The chain joins TRBV7-8 to TRBJ2-2; weak D call: TRBD1 (6 bases). Germline V gene sequence: CDR1 SGHVS, CDR2 FQNEAQ. This CDR3 is 14 amino acids long. The CDR3 nucleotides read TGCGCCAGCAGCTTGGGACAGAACACCGGGGAGCTGTTTTTT. It translates to CASSLGQNTGELFF. The variable domain in full, completed from reference TRBV7-8 and TRBJ2-2, reads GAGVSQSPRYKVAKRGQDVALRCDPISGHVSLFWYQQALGQGPEFLTYFQNEAQLDKSGLPSDRFFAERPEGSVSTLKIQRTQQEDSAVYLCASSLGQNTGELFFGEGSRLTVL.

The chain recombines TRBV20-1 with TRBJ2-3, with D unresolved. Trimming left V 5 bases short and J 3 bases short, with 3 bases between. The CDR3 totals 10 residues. Germline assignment: CDR1 DFQATT and CDR2 SNEGSKA (reference sequence). CDR3 sequence reads: CSALTDTQYF. CDR3 bases: TGCAGTGCTCTGACAGATACGCAGTATTTT.

This clonotype was picked up a small number of times. The chain carries TRBV9 and TRBJ1-5; no definite D call. Germline CDR1 reads SGDLS; CDR2 reads YYNGEE. Between the trimmed V and J ends, which lost 4 bases and 3 bases, there was a span of 11 bases. The CDR3 contains 14 residues. The CDR3: CASSPSSNNQPQHF. The CDR3 bases are TGTGCCAGCAGCCCGTCTTCGAACAATCAGCCCCAGCATTTT.

This clonotype was picked up a small number of times. The chain is built from TRBV5-1 and TRBJ1-4, with D hard to call. Germline V lookup: CDR1 SGHRS, CDR2 YFSETQ. Deletions cut 1 base from V and 0 bases from J, with 7 bases between. This CDR3 is built from 15 residues. This chain's CDR3 is CASSLTDPTNEKLFF. DNA for the CDR3: TGCGCCAGCAGCTTGACAGATCCAACTAATGAAAAACTGTTTTTT.

In this sample, this clonotype turned up a few times. This chain joins TRBV11-1 and TRBJ2-3; 7 nucleotides line up with TRBD2. The CDR3 has 16 amino acids. The junction had 9 bases not matched to a gene; V was cut back by 5 bases and J by 1 base. CDR1 is SGHAT and CDR2 is FQDESV in the germline V gene (reference sequence). CDR3 protein: CASSPRRGRGTDTQYF. The CDR3, as DNA: TGTGCCAGCAGCCCCAGGCGAGGGAGGGGCACAGATACGCAGTATTTT.

This clonotype was picked up many times. The rearrangement joins TRBV29-1 to TRBJ1-1; 7 bases fit TRBD1. The V gene's germline CDR1 is SQVTM and CDR2 ANQGSEA. This CDR3 spans 12 amino acids. The junction had 6 bases not matched to a gene; V was cut back by 7 bases and J by 4 bases. DNA of the CDR3: TGCAGCGCCATCAGGGGGACCACTGAAGCTTTCTTT. Protein sequence: CSAIRGTTEAFF.